This TCR beta chain was recovered during a study of CD8 T cells in Susac syndrome. An input of about 0.5 to 1 ug of RNA was subjected to reverse transcription using random hexamers. MiXCR, applied by TCRdb to the immunoSEQ multiplex PCR reads, yields one record per CDR3 protein. The table includes over 100,000 distinct CDR3 sequences, less than 95% detected once. CDR3 length equals 15 residues. Trimming removed 6 bases at V and 6 bases at J, with 20 bases between. This clonotype came up once. This rearrangement joins TRBV12-3 or TRBV12-4 to TRBJ2-5; D may be TRBD1 (5 bases). The sequenced material came from CD8+ T cells from PBMCs. The TCR was taken from a human donor in good health. CDR3 residues: CASSGRAGFRQTQYF. CDR3 bases: TGTGCCAGCAGCGGAAGGGCAGGGTTTCGGCAGACCCAGTACTTC.